The 22 T cell receptor beta chains in this list originate from one sample, sequenced in a study of identical twins. TCRdb called the 5' RACE reads again in MiXCR, with one record for every CDR3 protein. The sample carries 690,000 or so distinct CDR3 sequences, over 8.5% recorded once. The same sample was also used in a study of yellow fever vaccine responses in identical twins.

Sequencing was done on a sample of PBMCs. The receptors derive from a woman between 18 and 29 years old in good health.

This clonotype was seen ten or more times. The J gene is TRBJ1-1, the V gene TRBV7-6, with a tentative D call TRBD1 (5 bases). Trimming cost V 5 bases and J 6 bases, with 13 bases left between them. CDR3 length: 13 residues. In germline, CDR1 is SGHVS, CDR2 FNYEAQ. The CDR3 region has the DNA TGTGCCAGCAGCCAAGGGACGCTTCCTGAAGCTTTCTTT. This encodes CASSQGTLPEAFF. The full variable domain, rest sourced from reference TRBV7-6 and TRBJ1-1, is GAGVSQSPRYKVTKRGQDVALRCDPISGHVSLYWYRQALGQGPEFLTYFNYEAQQDKSGLPNDRFSAERPEGSISTLTIQRTEQRDSAMYRCASSQGTLPEAFFGQGTRLTVV.

This clonotype was seen at least ten times. The V call is TRBV29-1, the J call TRBJ2-7, with D unclear. The CDR3 is made up of 12 amino acids. V was pared by 5 bases and J by 2 bases, with 10 bases between. CDR1 and CDR2 (germline): SQVTM, ANQGSEA. The DNA of the CDR3 is TGCAGCGTTCTTTATCTGACCTACGAGCAGTACTTC. Its protein is CSVLYLTYEQYF.

This clonotype was counted between two and nine times. V and J are TRBV29-1 and TRBJ2-7; D is perhaps TRBD1 (5 bases). Germline V CDR1 and CDR2: SQVTM, ANQGSEA. Deletions cut 5 bases from V and 2 bases from J, with 7 bases between. The CDR3 has 11 amino acids. The CDR3 sequence: CSVTGTYEQYF. CDR3 DNA sequence: TGCAGCGTTACAGGAACCTACGAGCAGTACTTC.

This clonotype appeared a few times. The J gene is TRBJ2-2, the V gene TRBV7-2; 13 bases are a match to TRBD2. CDR3 length: 15 residues. V shed 8 bases and J 6 bases; nucleotides not matched to a gene: 6. In germline, CDR1 is SGHTA, CDR2 FQGNSA. Written as DNA, the CDR3 is TGTGCCAGCTTACATGGACTAGCGGGAGCCGGGGAGCTGTTTTTT. Protein product: CASLHGLAGAGELFF.

In its sample, this clonotype was seen a few times. CDR3 sequence: CASSQTQGSDTQYF. CDR3 bases: TGCGCCAGCAGCCAGACACAGGGTTCAGATACGCAGTATTTT. This chain uses TRBV4-1 with TRBJ2-3, with D perhaps TRBD1 (6 bases). This CDR3 region has 14 residues. Germline CDR1 MGHRA, CDR2 YSYEKL. V was shortened by 3 bases and J by 4 bases, with 11 bases between the two germline ends.

J is TRBJ1-1 and V is TRBV29-1; 7 positions match TRBD1. Trimming at V came to 5 bases and at J to 5 bases, leaving 14 bases not matched to a gene. The germline gives CDR1 SQVTM, CDR2 ANQGSEA. The CDR3 extends over 15 amino acids. The CDR3 nucleotides read TGCAGCGTTATATTCTACAGGGGTCGTGGAACTGAAGCTTTCTTT. Its translation is CSVIFYRGRGTEAFF.

This clonotype showed up just a few times. The genes are TRBV20-1 and TRBJ2-1; 10 bases fit TRBD2. Germline V gene sequence: CDR1 DFQATT, CDR2 SNEGSKA (reference sequence). This CDR3 region has 18 residues. Trimming took 3 bases from V and 2 from J; bases not matched to a gene: 13. The CDR3 loop is CSASDTTSGAYTYNEQFF. CDR3 coding DNA: TGCAGTGCTAGCGACACTACTAGCGGGGCTTATACCTACAATGAGCAGTTCTTC.

This clonotype was detected only a few times. The chain joins TRBV2 to TRBJ2-6; D possibly matches TRBD1 or TRBD2 (6 bases each). Germline V gene lookup returns CDR1 SNHLY and CDR2 FYNNEI. Trimming took off 6 bases at V and 2 bases at J, with 11 bases between the two ends. The CDR3 consists of 15 residues. The CDR3 DNA follows: TGTGCCAGCAGATTAGGGGGGACTGGGGCCAACGTCCTGACTTTC. Protein product: CASRLGGTGANVLTF.

The chain couples TRBV20-1 to TRBJ1-1; D not resolved. CDR1 is DFQATT, CDR2 SNEGSKA, per germline (reference sequence). The CDR3 is made up of 10 amino acids. Trimming stripped 1 base from V and 6 bases from J, with 3 bases between. CDR3 in DNA: TGCAGTGCTAGAGTATCTGAAGCTTTCTTT. This sequence encodes CSARVSEAFF.

This clonotype has at least ten counts. The chain recombines TRBV20-1 with TRBJ1-2, with D hard to call. CDR1 is DFQATT and CDR2 is SNEGSKA in the germline V gene (reference sequence). The CDR3 runs 10 residues. V was clipped by 3 bases and J by 5 bases, with 4 bases between them. The CDR3 loop is CSASPYGYTF. The CDR3 nucleotides read TGCAGTGCTAGCCCATATGGCTACACCTTC.

This clonotype was seen many times. The V call is TRBV7-9, the J call TRBJ2-3; D is possibly TRBD1 or TRBD2 (6 bases each). The CDR3 runs to 15 residues. Germline V CDR1 and CDR2: SEHNR, FQNEAQ (reference sequence). Trimming removed 5 bases from V and 4 bases from J, with 16 bases in between. The DNA of the CDR3 is TGTGCCAGCAGCCCGCGGGACATAGGGTCAGATACGCAGTATTTT. Protein product: CASSPRDIGSDTQYF.

This clonotype was recorded a few times. The chain couples TRBV10-2 to TRBJ1-2; 8 bases line up with TRBD1. The germline CDR1 and CDR2 sequences are WSHSY and SAAADI. Germline trimming cut 2 bases from V and 3 bases from J; bases unmatched to any gene: 11. This CDR3 contains 17 residues. This chain's CDR3 is CASSEHRGTPKDYGYTF. In nucleotides, the CDR3 is TGCGCCAGCAGTGAGCACAGGGGGACTCCCAAGGACTATGGCTACACCTTC.

The sample holds a few counts of this clonotype. V usage is TRBV28 and J usage is TRBJ1-1; 7 nucleotides line up with TRBD1. The CDR3 has 14 residues. The trim removed 6 bases at V and 2 bases at J, leaving 6 bases unmatched. CDR1 is MDHEN, CDR2 SYDVKM, per germline. The DNA for the CDR3 is TGTGCCAGCAGCCCAGGGGGACCTAACACTGAAGCTTTCTTT. Translated: CASSPGGPNTEAFF.

Only a few counts were recorded for this clonotype. The chain joins TRBV6-5 to TRBJ1-4, with D uncertain. Deletions cut 2 bases from V and 6 bases from J, with 19 bases between. CDR1 and CDR2 from the germline V gene are MNHEY and SVGAGI. The CDR3 spans 17 residues. In nucleotides, the CDR3 is TGTGCCAGCAGTTACAGCCGGGCAGTGGTTCTAGATGAAAAACTGTTTTTT. Translated: CASSYSRAVVLDEKLFF.

This clonotype was seen a few times. This rearrangement joins TRBV20-1 to TRBJ2-3; a weak D match, TRBD2 (7 bases). The germline gives CDR1 DFQATT, CDR2 SNEGSKA (reference sequence). This CDR3 region has 16 residues. Deletions cut 0 bases from V and 6 bases from J, with 19 bases between. The CDR3 DNA sequence: TGCAGTGCTAGAGATTATCGGGGGGACATAGGTGATACGCAGTATTTT. Protein sequence: CSARDYRGDIGDTQYF.

This clonotype occurred a few times. The V gene is TRBV7-9, the J gene TRBJ2-5; D remains unclear. V was trimmed by 0 bases and J by 1 base, leaving 9 bases between them. The CDR3 consists of 15 residues. Germline CDR1 is SEHNR and CDR2 is FQNEAQ (reference sequence). CDR3 nucleotide sequence: TGTGCCAGCAGCTTAGCGTCTGACCCCCAAGAGACCCAGTACTTC. Amino acids: CASSLASDPQETQYF.

The chain joins TRBV6-1 to TRBJ2-2; TRBD2 matches at 8 bases. V was pared by 2 bases and J by 4 bases, with 12 bases of the junction left unmatched. From germline, CDR1 is MNHNS and CDR2 SASEGT. CDR3 length: 18 amino acids. CDR3 nucleotide sequence: TGTGCCAGCAGTGAACTCCCACTAGCGGCAGTTGGCACCGGGGAGCTGTTTTTT. Protein product: CASSELPLAAVGTGELFF.

The chain recombines TRBV27 with TRBJ1-1, with 9 bases that match TRBD1. CDR1 is MNHEY, CDR2 SMNVEV, per germline (reference sequence). This CDR3 comprises 16 residues. Trimming removed 7 bases from V and 5 bases from J; junction bases left unmatched: 14. The chain's CDR3 is CASMSMDRGIWTEAFF. The CDR3 DNA follows: TGTGCCAGCATGTCAATGGACAGGGGAATTTGGACTGAAGCTTTCTTT.

This clonotype was observed many times. The chain couples TRBV6-6 to TRBJ2-2; tentatively, D is TRBD1 (6 bases). The V end was cut by 6 bases, the J end by 6 bases, with 11 bases between. CDR1 and CDR2 from the germline V gene are MNHNY and SVGAGI (reference sequence). CDR3 length: 13 amino acids. CDR3 amino acids: CASRRTGSGELFF. The CDR3 coding sequence is TGTGCCAGCAGACGAACAGGGTCCGGGGAGCTGTTTTTT.

This chain links TRBV2 with TRBJ2-4, with 7 bases identical to TRBD2. Germline CDR1 and CDR2: SNHLY and FYNNEI. This CDR3 comprises 14 residues. The J segment lost 5 bases and the V segment lost 5 bases, leaving 6 bases of the junction unmatched. CDR3 nucleotides: TGTGCCAGCAGTATGAGCGGGGTCGAAAACATTCAGTACTTC. The encoded protein is CASSMSGVENIQYF.

The rearrangement uses TRBV10-1 and TRBJ2-1; 10 nucleotides match TRBD2. J was trimmed by 9 bases and V by 3 bases; bases with no gene match: 8. The CDR3 runs to 15 residues. Germline CDR1 reads WNHNN; CDR2 reads SYGVQD (reference sequence). The CDR3, as DNA: TGCGCCAGCAGTGACAAGCTAGCGGGAGTTGGTGAGCAGTTCTTC. Translation gives CASSDKLAGVGEQFF.

This clonotype was seen repeatedly, ten times or more. The CDR3 bases are TGTGCCAGCAGCCGACAGGCGCTAGACACTGAAGCTTTCTTT. This codes for CASSRQALDTEAFF. The rearrangement joins TRBV11-2 to TRBJ1-1, with D maybe TRBD1 (6 bases). The V gene lost 5 bases and the J gene lost 3 bases, with 13 bases spanning the gap. The CDR3 is made up of 14 amino acids. Germline assignment: CDR1 SGHAT and CDR2 FQNNGV.